The 18 T cell receptor beta chains below come from one sample, sequenced in a study of CD8 T cells in ankylosing spondylitis. General study findings and limits: Blood of patients with ankylosing spondylitis appeared to be characterized by a TCR beta motif of roughly eight highly homologous variants.

Their antigen targets remain unknown. One entry per CDR3 protein results from TCRdb running MiXCR on the 5' RACE reads. The sample contains hundreds of thousands of distinct CDR3 sequences, roughly a sixth of which appear only once. Sample: blood, either unsorted or a sorted T cell fraction (not recorded which). The receptors here all came from a male donor with ankylosing spondylitis.

The sample holds a few counts of this clonotype. V and J are TRBV25-1 and TRBJ1-2; 7 nucleotides line up with TRBD1. The CDR3 totals 15 residues. Germline-derived CDR1 and CDR2 are MGHDK and SYGVNS. Losses at the gene ends were 1 base for V and 6 bases for J; bases not matched to a gene: 8. The CDR3 loop is CASSELDREENGYTF. The CDR3 DNA reads TGTGCCAGCAGTGAATTAGACAGGGAGGAAAATGGCTACACCTTC.

The chain carries TRBV18 and TRBJ2-5; D is undetermined. Per germline, CDR1 KGHSH and CDR2 LQKENI. The ends were cut back, 2 bases at V and 1 base at J, with 5 bases in the middle. This CDR3 is built from 13 residues. The CDR3 region is CASSPALQETQYF. CDR3 sequence (DNA): TGTGCCAGCTCACCAGCCCTCCAAGAGACCCAGTACTTC. Looking up the rest from reference TRBV18 and TRBJ2-5 gives the full variable domain: NAGVMQNPRHLVRRRGQEARLRCSPMKGHSHVYWYRQLPEEGLKFMVYLQKENIIDESGMPKERFSAEFPKEGPSILRIQQVVRGDSAAYFCASSPALQETQYFGPGTRLLVL.

The rearrangement joins TRBV11-2 to TRBJ2-7, with D possibly TRBD1 on 6 matching bases. Germline CDR1 and CDR2: SGHAT and FQNNGV. This CDR3 comprises 12 residues. Trimming removed 5 bases from V and 12 bases from J, with 17 bases in between. The CDR3 loop is CASSTTGLAGYF. The CDR3 nucleotides are TGTGCCAGCAGCACCACAGGGTTGGCGGGGTACTTC.

The chain has TRBV20-1 and TRBJ1-5, with 7 bases identical to TRBD1. The CDR3 runs to 14 residues. The junction had 7 bases not matched to a gene; V was cut back by 3 bases and J by 5 bases. Germline-derived CDR1 and CDR2 are DFQATT and SNEGSKA (reference sequence). CDR3 DNA sequence: TGCAGTGCTAGGGGACAGTCGGGGGATCAGCCCCAGCATTTT. The encoded protein is CSARGQSGDQPQHF.

The sample holds many counts of this clonotype. The chain carries TRBV3-1 and TRBJ2-7, with 13 positions matching TRBD2. Germline V gene sequence: CDR1 LGHDT, CDR2 YNNKEL (reference sequence). The CDR3 spans 16 residues. V shed 5 bases, J shed 4 bases, and the junction held 8 bases outside the gene matches. This CDR3 is CASSSGWTSGGYEQYF. The DNA of the CDR3 is TGTGCCAGCAGCTCAGGATGGACTAGCGGGGGTTACGAGCAGTACTTC.

This clonotype has just a few counts. The chain joins TRBV4-2 to TRBJ2-3; 8 bases match TRBD2. The CDR3 runs to 15 residues. CDR1 is LGHNA and CDR2 is YNFKEQ in the germline V gene. V lost 7 bases, J lost 6 bases, and 12 bases stayed unmatched. CDR3 residues: CASTSRLGGGDTQYF. DNA of the CDR3: TGTGCCAGCACCTCACGACTGGGCGGGGGGGATACGCAGTATTTT.

The chain has TRBV7-6 and TRBJ1-2; D is uncertain. The germline gives CDR1 SGHVS, CDR2 FNYEAQ. V was pared by 7 bases and J by 3 bases, with 12 bases between. The CDR3 is 13 amino acids. CDR3 amino acids: CASKHGRYYGYTF. The CDR3 region has the DNA TGTGCCAGCAAACACGGAAGATACTATGGCTACACCTTC.

The sample holds many counts of this clonotype. CDR3 coding DNA: TGTGCCAGCAGTTCGGAAGGGGGAGTACTCAATGAGCAGTTCTTC. It translates to CASSSEGGVLNEQFF. V gene TRBV12-3 or TRBV12-4 combines with J gene TRBJ2-1; D might be TRBD1 (6 bases). V was trimmed by 4 bases and J by 6 bases, leaving 16 bases between them. CDR3 length: 15 residues.

The chain couples TRBV11-2 to TRBJ2-4; D not certain. The CDR3 sequence is 12 residues long. Germline V gene lookup returns CDR1 SGHAT and CDR2 FQNNGV. V was clipped by 1 base and J by 12 bases, with 10 bases between them. DNA of the CDR3: TGTGCCAGCAGCTTAGGAGGAGATTATCAGTACTTC. Translating it yields CASSLGGDYQYF.

The genes are TRBV20-1 and TRBJ2-1; the D call may be TRBD1 or TRBD2 (5 bases each). This CDR3 has 16 residues. Germline values: CDR1 DFQATT, CDR2 SNEGSKA (reference sequence). Trimming took 0 bases from V and 9 from J, leaving 21 bases between them. CDR3 in DNA: TGCAGTGCTAGAGATGGGGGAGCTAGCCCCAGTGGTGAGCAGTTCTTC. Translation: CSARDGGASPSGEQFF.

The rearrangement joins TRBV18 to TRBJ1-4; D remains unclear. Germline assignment: CDR1 KGHSH and CDR2 LQKENI. V was cut by 2 bases and J by 5 bases, with 6 bases left in between. This CDR3 comprises 13 residues. CDR3 in DNA: TGTGCCAGCTCACCAAGAAGAAATGAAAAACTGTTTTTT. It encodes CASSPRRNEKLFF.

This clonotype was seen more than once but under ten times. This sequence joins TRBV7-9 and TRBJ2-1, with 10 positions matching TRBD1. V lost 5 bases to trimming and J lost 7 bases; unmatched junction nucleotides: 8. The CDR3 runs to 15 residues. Germline CDR1 is SEHNR and CDR2 is FQNEAQ (reference sequence). The CDR3 DNA reads TGTGCCAGCAGCGCCCGACAGGGGGCACGGAATGAGCAGTTCTTC. Its protein product is CASSARQGARNEQFF.

This clonotype came up a few times. The chain has TRBV12-3 or TRBV12-4 and TRBJ2-7; D is ambiguous. The CDR3 consists of 13 residues. V was cut by 3 bases and J by 3 bases, with 9 bases left in between. CDR3 residues: CASSFESLYEQYF. The DNA for the CDR3 is TGTGCCAGCAGTTTTGAATCCCTCTACGAGCAGTACTTC.

This clonotype was found a few times. This chain uses TRBV20-1 with TRBJ2-3, with 8 nucleotides matching TRBD2. The V gene's germline CDR1 is DFQATT and CDR2 SNEGSKA (reference sequence). This CDR3 is built from 18 residues. V lost 3 bases and J lost 1; bases outside the gene matches: 15. CDR3: CSASPAGGGPHRTDTQYF. The DNA of the CDR3 is TGCAGTGCTAGCCCCGCTGGCGGGGGGCCCCACCGCACAGATACGCAGTATTTT.

The V and J genes are TRBV7-9 and TRBJ1-4; 8 positions match TRBD1. CDR1 and CDR2 from the germline V gene are SEHNR and FQNEAQ (reference sequence). J was trimmed by 3 bases and V by 5 bases; bases with no gene match: 5. This CDR3 is built from 15 residues. DNA for the CDR3: TGTGCCAGCAGCCCCCGACAGGGGTCTAATGAAAAACTGTTTTTT. This translates into CASSPRQGSNEKLFF.

This clonotype was seen a handful of times. This chain connects TRBV6-1 to TRBJ1-1, with D tentatively TRBD1 (5 bases). The CDR3 totals 14 residues. In germline, CDR1 is MNHNS, CDR2 SASEGT. V gave up 4 bases and J gave up 7 bases, with 16 bases separating them. The CDR3 here is CASSGGRDSSEAFF. The DNA of the CDR3 is TGTGCCAGCAGTGGTGGCAGGGACTCGAGTGAAGCTTTCTTT.

This clonotype has only a few counts. The gene calls are TRBV25-1 and TRBJ2-3; possibly TRBD2 for D (5 bases). This CDR3 has 17 residues. Deletions cut 10 bases from V and 2 bases from J, with 25 bases between. Germline loops: CDR1 MGHDK, CDR2 SYGVNS. The CDR3: CATSSGKVLVNTDTQYF. The CDR3 DNA reads as TGTGCCACCTCTTCGGGGAAGGTTTTAGTTAACACAGATACGCAGTATTTT.

This clonotype was detected only a few times. As DNA, the CDR3 is TGTGCCAGCAGTCAGAGGTTCGATGAGCAGTTCTTC. Protein sequence: CASSQRFDEQFF. The V call is TRBV5-5, the J call TRBJ2-1; D is unclear. V shed 5 bases and J shed 8 bases, with 11 bases lying between them. Per the germline V gene, CDR1 is SGHKS and CDR2 is YYEKEE (reference sequence). The CDR3 length is 12 residues.